This TCR beta chain was sequenced during a study of tumor and adjacent non-tumor tissue in lung cancer. The wider study: Patients were aged about 30 to 76, 9 to 10 men and 5 women, stage I to III.

No cell sorting was done before RNA was extracted from the tissue. This non-tumor lung sample came from over 3 cm beyond the tumor edge. Newly diagnosed lung cancer patients had thoracic surgery in China, August–late 2014, without prior chemotherapy. Study-wide results and limits: Top 100 clones took a larger repertoire share in normal lung. Compared with tumor, normal lung showed significantly lower TCR diversity.

Comments on this clonotype: The antigen remains unidentified.

Three rounds of nested PCR, following a modified ARM-PCR protocol, produced the TCRbeta library. TCRdb called the multiplex PCR reads again in MiXCR, with one record for every CDR3 protein. Among about 80,000 distinct CDR3 sequences listed, roughly 80% were seen once. This sequence was found in a man in his 60s with non-small cell lung cancer. Material: distant non-tumor lung tissue.

This chain's CDR3 is CSARSARNEQFF. The CDR3 DNA sequence: TGCAGTGCTAGGTCGGCTCGAAATGAGCAGTTCTTC. The gene calls are TRBV20-1 and TRBJ2-1; D gene ambiguous. The CDR3 loop spans 12 amino acids. Deletions cut 3 bases from V and 7 bases from J, with 10 bases between. Germline assignment: CDR1 DFQATT and CDR2 SNEGSKA (reference sequence).